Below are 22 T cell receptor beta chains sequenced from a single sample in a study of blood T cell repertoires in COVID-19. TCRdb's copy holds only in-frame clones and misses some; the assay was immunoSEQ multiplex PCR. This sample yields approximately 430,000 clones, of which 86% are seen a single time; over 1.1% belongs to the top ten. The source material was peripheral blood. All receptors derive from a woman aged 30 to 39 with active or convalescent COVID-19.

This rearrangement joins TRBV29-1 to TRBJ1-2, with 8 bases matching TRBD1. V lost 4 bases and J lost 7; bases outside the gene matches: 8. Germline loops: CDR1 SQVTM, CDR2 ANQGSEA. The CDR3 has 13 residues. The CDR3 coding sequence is TGCAGCGTTGTTGGCAGGGGGCTGGGTGGCTACACCTTC. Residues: CSVVGRGLGGYTF.

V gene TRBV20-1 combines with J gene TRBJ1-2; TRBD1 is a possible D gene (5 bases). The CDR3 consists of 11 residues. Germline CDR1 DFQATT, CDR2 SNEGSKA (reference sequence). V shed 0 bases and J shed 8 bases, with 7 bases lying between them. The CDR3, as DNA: TGCAGTGCTAGAGAGGGGCTGGGCTACACCTTC. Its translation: CSAREGLGYTF.

This CDR3 reads CASSPFRVGAGNTIYF. DNA of the CDR3: TGTGCCAGCAGCCCCTTCAGGGTGGGCGCTGGAAACACCATATATTTT. The chain has TRBV9 and TRBJ1-3; tentatively, D is TRBD1 (5 bases). With 4 bases removed from V and 2 bases from J, the gap between germline ends came to 16 bases. The germline V gene encodes CDR1 SGDLS and CDR2 YYNGEE. The CDR3 loop spans 16 amino acids.

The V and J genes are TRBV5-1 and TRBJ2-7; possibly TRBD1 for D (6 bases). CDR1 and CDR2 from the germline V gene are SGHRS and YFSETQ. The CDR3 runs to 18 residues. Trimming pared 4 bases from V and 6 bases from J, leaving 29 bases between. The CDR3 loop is CASSKLPRGPQRGGEQYF. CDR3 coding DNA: TGCGCCAGCAGCAAGCTTCCCCGAGGACCTCAACGAGGGGGCGAGCAGTACTTC.

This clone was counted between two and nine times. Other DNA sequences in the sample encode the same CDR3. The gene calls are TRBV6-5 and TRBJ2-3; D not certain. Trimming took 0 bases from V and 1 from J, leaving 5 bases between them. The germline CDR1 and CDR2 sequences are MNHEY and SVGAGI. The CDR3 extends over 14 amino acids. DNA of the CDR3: TGTGCCAGCAGTTACTCTCCGGGCACAGATACGCAGTATTTT. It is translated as CASSYSPGTDTQYF.

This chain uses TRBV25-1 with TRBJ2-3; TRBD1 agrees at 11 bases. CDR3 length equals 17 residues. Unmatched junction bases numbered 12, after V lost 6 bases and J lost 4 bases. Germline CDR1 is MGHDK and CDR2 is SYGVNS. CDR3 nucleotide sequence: TGTGCCAGCAGCGAAGGGTCGTGGGACAGGGGGGCAGATACGCAGTATTTT. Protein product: CASSEGSWDRGADTQYF. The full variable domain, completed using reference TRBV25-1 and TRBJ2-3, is EADIYQTPRYLVIGTGKKITLECSQTMGHDKMYWYQQDPGMELHLIHYSYGVNSTEKGDLSSESTVSRIRTEHFPLTLESARPSHTSQYLCASSEGSWDRGADTQYFGPGTRLTVL.

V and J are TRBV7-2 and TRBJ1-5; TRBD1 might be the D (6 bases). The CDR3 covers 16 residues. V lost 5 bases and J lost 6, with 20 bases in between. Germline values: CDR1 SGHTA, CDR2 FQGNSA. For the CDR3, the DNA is TGTGCCAGCAGCACAAGGACAGTTAAAGGGGGTCAGCCCCAGCATTTT. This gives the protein CASSTRTVKGGQPQHF.

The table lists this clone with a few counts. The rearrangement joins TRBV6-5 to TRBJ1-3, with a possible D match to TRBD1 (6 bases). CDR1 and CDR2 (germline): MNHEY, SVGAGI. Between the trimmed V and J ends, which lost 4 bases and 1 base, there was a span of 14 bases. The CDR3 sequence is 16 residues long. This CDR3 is CASSWDIRTSGNTIYF. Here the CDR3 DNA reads TGTGCCAGCAGTTGGGACATAAGAACGTCTGGAAACACCATATATTTT.

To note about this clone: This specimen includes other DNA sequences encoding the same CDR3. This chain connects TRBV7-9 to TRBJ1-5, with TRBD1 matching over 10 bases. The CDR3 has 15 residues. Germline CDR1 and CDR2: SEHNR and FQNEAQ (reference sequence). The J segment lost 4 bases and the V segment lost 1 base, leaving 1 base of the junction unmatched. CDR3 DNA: TGTGCCAGCAGCTTAGAGGGACAGGGGAATCAGCCCCAGCATTTT. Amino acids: CASSLEGQGNQPQHF.

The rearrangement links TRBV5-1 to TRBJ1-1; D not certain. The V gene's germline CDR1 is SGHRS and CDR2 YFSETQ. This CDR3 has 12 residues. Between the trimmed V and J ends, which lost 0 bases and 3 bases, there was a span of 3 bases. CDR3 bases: TGCGCCAGCAGCTTGGACTACACTGAAGCTTTCTTT. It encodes CASSLDYTEAFF.

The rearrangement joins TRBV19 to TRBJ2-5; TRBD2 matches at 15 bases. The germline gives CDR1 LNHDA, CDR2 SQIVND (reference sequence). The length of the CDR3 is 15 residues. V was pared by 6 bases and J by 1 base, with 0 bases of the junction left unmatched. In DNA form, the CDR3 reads TGTGCCAGTAGGGGACTAGCGGGAGGCCAAGAGACCCAGTACTTC. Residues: CASRGLAGGQETQYF.

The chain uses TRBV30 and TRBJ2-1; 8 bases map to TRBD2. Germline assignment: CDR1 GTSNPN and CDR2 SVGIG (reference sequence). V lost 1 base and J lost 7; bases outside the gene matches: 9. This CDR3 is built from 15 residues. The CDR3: CAWSAQRELSNEQFF. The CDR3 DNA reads TGTGCCTGGAGTGCCCAGCGGGAGTTATCAAATGAGCAGTTCTTC.

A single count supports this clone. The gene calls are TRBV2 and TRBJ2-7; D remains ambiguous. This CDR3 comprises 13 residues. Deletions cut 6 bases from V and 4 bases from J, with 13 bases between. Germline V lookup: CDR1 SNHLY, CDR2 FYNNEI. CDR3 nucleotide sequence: TGTGCCAGCAGGACCCTGAGGAGTTACGAGCAGTACTTC. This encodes CASRTLRSYEQYF.

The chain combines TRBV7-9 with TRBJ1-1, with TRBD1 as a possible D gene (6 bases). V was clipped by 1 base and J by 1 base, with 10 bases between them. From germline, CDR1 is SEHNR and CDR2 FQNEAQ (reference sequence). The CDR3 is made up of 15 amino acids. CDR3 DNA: TGTGCCAGCAGCTTAGGGGCAGGGGCGAACACTGAAGCTTTCTTT. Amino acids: CASSLGAGANTEAFF.

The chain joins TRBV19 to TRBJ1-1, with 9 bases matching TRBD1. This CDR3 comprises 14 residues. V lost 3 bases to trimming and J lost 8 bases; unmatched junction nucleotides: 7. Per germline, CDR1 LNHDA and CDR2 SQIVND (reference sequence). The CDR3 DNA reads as TGTGCCAGTAGTATTCCCTTAACAGGGGGCGAAGCTTTCTTT. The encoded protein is CASSIPLTGGEAFF.

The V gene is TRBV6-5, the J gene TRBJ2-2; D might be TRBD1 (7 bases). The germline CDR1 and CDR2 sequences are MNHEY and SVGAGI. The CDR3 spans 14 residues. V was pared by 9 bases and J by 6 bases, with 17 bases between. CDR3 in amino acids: CASLTGTYPGELFF. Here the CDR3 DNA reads TGTGCCAGTTTGACAGGGACTTATCCCGGGGAGCTGTTTTTT.

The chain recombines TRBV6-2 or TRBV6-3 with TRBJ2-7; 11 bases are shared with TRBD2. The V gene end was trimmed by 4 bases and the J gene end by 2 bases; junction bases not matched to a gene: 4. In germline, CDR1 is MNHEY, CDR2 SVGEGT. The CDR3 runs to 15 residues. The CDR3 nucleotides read TGTGCCAGCAGTTTGACTAGCGGGGCTACCTACGAGCAGTACTTC. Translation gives CASSLTSGATYEQYF.

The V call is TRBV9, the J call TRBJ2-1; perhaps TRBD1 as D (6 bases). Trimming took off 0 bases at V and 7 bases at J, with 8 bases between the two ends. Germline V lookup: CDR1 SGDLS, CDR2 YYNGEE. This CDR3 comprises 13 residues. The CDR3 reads CASSVEQGNEQFF. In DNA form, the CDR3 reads TGTGCCAGCAGCGTAGAACAGGGTAATGAGCAGTTCTTC.

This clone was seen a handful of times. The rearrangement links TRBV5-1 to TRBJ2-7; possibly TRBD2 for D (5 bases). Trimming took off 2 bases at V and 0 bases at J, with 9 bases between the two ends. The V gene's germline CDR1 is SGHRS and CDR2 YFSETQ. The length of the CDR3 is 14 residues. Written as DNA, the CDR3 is TGCGCCAGCAGCTTAGCGGTAAGCTCCTACGAGCAGTACTTC. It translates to CASSLAVSSYEQYF.

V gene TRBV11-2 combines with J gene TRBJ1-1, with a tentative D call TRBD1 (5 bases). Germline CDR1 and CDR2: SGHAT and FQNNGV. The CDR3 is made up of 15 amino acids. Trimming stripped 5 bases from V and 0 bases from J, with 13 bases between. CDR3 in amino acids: CASSRQTVLNTEAFF. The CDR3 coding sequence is TGTGCCAGCAGCCGACAGACAGTCCTGAACACTGAAGCTTTCTTT. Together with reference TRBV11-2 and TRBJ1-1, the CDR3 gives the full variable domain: EAGVAQSPRYKIIEKRQSVAFWCNPISGHATLYWYQQILGQGPKLLIQFQNNGVVDDSQLPKDRFSAERLKGVDSTLKIQPAKLEDSAVYLCASSRQTVLNTEAFFGQGTRLTVV.

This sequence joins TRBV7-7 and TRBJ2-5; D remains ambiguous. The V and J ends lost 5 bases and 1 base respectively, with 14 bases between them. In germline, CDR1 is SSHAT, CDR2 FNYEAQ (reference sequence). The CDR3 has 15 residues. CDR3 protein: CASSPGRSIQETQYF. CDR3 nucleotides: TGTGCCAGCAGCCCTGGCCGATCGATCCAAGAGACCCAGTACTTC.

CDR3 bases: TGTGCCAGCAGCTTATTATTCTCACGGACAGGGGATGAAAAACTGTTTTTT. Translation gives CASSLLFSRTGDEKLFF. This chain joins TRBV13 and TRBJ1-4, with TRBD1 identical over 9 bases. V was clipped by 2 bases and J by 6 bases; unmatched bases: 10. This CDR3 comprises 17 residues. Germline V gives CDR1 PRHDT, CDR2 FYEKMQ (reference sequence).